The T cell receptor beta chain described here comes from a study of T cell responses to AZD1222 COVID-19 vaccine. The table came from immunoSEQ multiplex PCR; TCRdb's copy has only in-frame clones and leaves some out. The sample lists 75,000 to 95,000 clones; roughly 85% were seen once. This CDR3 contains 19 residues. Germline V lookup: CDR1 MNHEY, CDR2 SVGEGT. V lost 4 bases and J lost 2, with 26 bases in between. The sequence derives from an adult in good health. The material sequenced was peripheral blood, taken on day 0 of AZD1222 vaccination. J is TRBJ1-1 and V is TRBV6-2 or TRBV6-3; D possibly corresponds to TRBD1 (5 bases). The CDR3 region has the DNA TGTGCCAGCAGTTTTCATGGGGGAATCGGGAAGAATCTCAACACTGAAGCTTTCTTT. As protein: CASSFHGGIGKNLNTEAFF.